This TCR beta chain was recorded in a study of blood T cell repertoires in COVID-19. Background on the study: The analysed material was cDNA or gDNA that came from T cells, B-cell-depleted T cells, or PBMCs.

As originally analysed: Nucleated cell counts were estimated from reference gene primer amplification. Libraries were prepared by immunoSEQ multiplex PCR; TCRdb keeps only in-frame clonotypes and omits some of them. The V and J calls and clone size were taken over from that table, and D and trimming were inferred from the DNA. Here the sample spans 270,000 or so clones, 80% to 85% being singletons. Between the trimmed V and J ends, which lost 2 bases and 0 bases, there was a span of 11 bases. The CDR3 contains 15 residues. CDR1 and CDR2 from the germline V gene are SGDLS and YYNGEE. Sequenced: peripheral blood. The chain couples TRBV9 to TRBJ2-5; weak D call: TRBD1 (6 bases). This TCR came from a woman between 55 and 75 years old with active or convalescent COVID-19. The CDR3 region has the DNA TGTGCCAGCAGCGTGACGGACAGCTACCAAGAGACCCAGTACTTC. Protein: CASSVTDSYQETQYF.